Presented here are 21 T cell receptor beta chains from one specimen sequenced in a study of blood T cells in healthy people across ages. The second PCR ran about 6 to 11 cycles with a sample-barcoded 5' primer and J-beta primers. One entry per CDR3 protein results from TCRdb running MiXCR on the 5' RACE reads. The profile covers some 850,000 distinct CDR3 sequences, with roughly 24% appearing a single time and around 3% taken by the ten largest. These data also featured in a second study, about T cells of mothers and their children.

What was sequenced was blood. Source of these receptors: a boy aged 10-17 years in good health.

The chain has TRBV7-9 and TRBJ2-3; D possibly corresponds to TRBD2 (5 bases). The germline CDR1 and CDR2 sequences are SEHNR and FQNEAQ (reference sequence). V was clipped by 0 bases and J by 4 bases, with 8 bases between them. The CDR3 length is 14 residues. The CDR3 region has the DNA TGTGCCAGCAGCTTAGCGGTGGGAGCAGATACGCAGTATTTT. Protein product: CASSLAVGADTQYF.

Only a few counts were recorded for this clonotype. The gene calls are TRBV27 and TRBJ2-2, with no clear D. The length of the CDR3 is 9 residues. CDR1 and CDR2 from the germline V gene are MNHEY and SMNVEV (reference sequence). V was trimmed by 8 bases and J by 8 bases, leaving 3 bases between them. CDR3 in amino acids: CASLGELFF. The CDR3 DNA reads as TGTGCCAGCTTAGGGGAGCTGTTTTTT.

The chain is built from TRBV20-1 and TRBJ2-4; tentative D call: TRBD1 (5 bases). V was cut by 4 bases and J by 2 bases, with 15 bases left in between. The germline V gene encodes CDR1 DFQATT and CDR2 SNEGSKA (reference sequence). CDR3 length equals 15 residues. The CDR3 loop is CSATSQWGPKNIQYF. CDR3 bases: TGCAGTGCTACTTCACAGTGGGGCCCCAAAAACATTCAGTACTTC.

The sample holds a few counts of this clonotype. This sequence joins TRBV7-6 and TRBJ2-7; D is possibly TRBD1 or TRBD2 (5 bases each). The CDR3 totals 15 residues. Per germline, CDR1 SGHVS and CDR2 FNYEAQ. Trimming stripped 4 bases from V and 2 bases from J, with 15 bases between. Here the CDR3 DNA reads TGTGCCAGCAGCTCCCCGGGACGGAAAACCTACGAGCAGTACTTC. It is translated as CASSSPGRKTYEQYF.

The chain is built from TRBV29-1 and TRBJ2-5, with D perhaps TRBD2 (5 bases). The DNA end is more similar to TRBJ2-7, so the J call may be wrong. The germline V gene encodes CDR1 SQVTM and CDR2 ANQGSEA. The CDR3 contains 13 residues. CDR3 sequence reads: CSVEDGSRHEQYF. The CDR3 DNA follows: TGCAGCGTTGAAGATGGGAGTCGTCACGAGCAGTACTTC.

This rearrangement joins TRBV20-1 to TRBJ1-5, with D tentatively TRBD1 (5 bases). V dropped 3 bases and J dropped 4 bases, with 10 bases sitting between them. The CDR3 is 13 amino acids. CDR1 is DFQATT, CDR2 SNEGSKA, per germline (reference sequence). The CDR3 DNA reads as TGCAGTGCTAGGGTTAGGGGAAATCAGCCCCAGCATTTT. Its translation: CSARVRGNQPQHF.

This clonotype was observed a few times. The genes are TRBV10-3 and TRBJ2-7; D could derive from TRBD1 or TRBD2 (6 bases each). CDR3 length: 13 amino acids. Germline loops: CDR1 ENHRY, CDR2 SYGVKD. V was pared by 3 bases and J by 3 bases, with 9 bases between. The CDR3 DNA follows: TGTGCCATCAGTGAAGGGGGACTCTACGAGCAGTACTTC. Its protein is CAISEGGLYEQYF.

Concerning this clonotype: A much larger clone differs by one base, so this may be a read error. The chain has TRBV20-1 and TRBJ2-1; 7 bases are a match to TRBD1. The CDR3 extends over 14 amino acids. V lost 3 bases and J lost 10; bases outside the gene matches: 12. Germline V gene data show CDR1 as DFQATT and CDR2 as SNEGSKA (reference sequence). CDR3 loop: CSARSGTVPEEQFF. DNA for the CDR3: TGCAGTGCTAGGTCCGGGACAGTCCCCGAGGAGCAGTTCTTC.

V and J are TRBV12-3 or TRBV12-4 and TRBJ1-5; the D gene is possibly TRBD1 (5 bases). The CDR3 runs to 14 residues. Trimming took off 8 bases at V and 2 bases at J, with 13 bases between the two ends. In nucleotides, the CDR3 is TGTGCCAGCGGTCCCAGGGTTGGCAATCAGCCCCAGCATTTT. Its translation: CASGPRVGNQPQHF.

This clonotype was recorded a few times. The chain has TRBV6-5 and TRBJ1-3; D is ambiguous. The germline CDR1 and CDR2 sequences are MNHEY and SVGAGI. Trimming left V 5 bases short and J 0 bases short, with 5 bases between. CDR3 length equals 13 residues. The CDR3 sequence: CASSSFSGNTIYF. For the CDR3, the DNA is TGTGCCAGCAGTAGCTTCTCTGGAAACACCATATATTTT.

The rearrangement uses TRBV20-1 and TRBJ2-5; no clear D gene. The V end was cut by 4 bases, the J end by 3 bases, with 9 bases between. CDR3 length: 12 amino acids. CDR1 and CDR2 from the germline V gene are DFQATT and SNEGSKA (reference sequence). In DNA, the CDR3 is TGCAGTGCTACAGGAATAGAAGAGACCCAGTACTTC. It is translated as CSATGIEETQYF.

This clonotype was counted only a few times. The chain combines TRBV4-1 with TRBJ1-1; D perhaps matches TRBD1 (5 bases). V gave up 0 bases and J gave up 1 base, with 15 bases separating them. CDR3 size: 17 residues. In germline, CDR1 is MGHRA, CDR2 YSYEKL. The CDR3 DNA reads TGCGCCAGCAGCCAAGATGAGACTGACGGGGGGAACACTGAAGCTTTCTTT. The encoded protein is CASSQDETDGGNTEAFF.

The J gene is TRBJ1-6, the V gene TRBV29-1; D is perhaps TRBD1 (6 bases). This CDR3 has 14 residues. Per germline, CDR1 SQVTM and CDR2 ANQGSEA. Trimming removed 4 bases at V and 7 bases at J, with 14 bases between. The CDR3 region has the DNA TGCAGCGTTGCATCAGGGGCTGGAAATTCACCCCTCCACTTT. Its translation: CSVASGAGNSPLHF.

The chain is built from TRBV5-1 and TRBJ1-1, with 9 bases matching TRBD1. The CDR3 runs 17 residues. Per the germline V gene, CDR1 is SGHRS and CDR2 is YFSETQ. The V segment lost 0 bases and the J segment 6 bases; nucleotides outside the gene matches: 12. CDR3 in amino acids: CASSLGFPGQGWAEAFF. The CDR3 DNA reads as TGCGCCAGCAGCTTGGGATTCCCGGGACAGGGTTGGGCTGAAGCTTTCTTT.

This clonotype has at least ten counts. The chain links TRBV29-1 to TRBJ2-1, with 8 bases identical to TRBD2. Germline V lookup: CDR1 SQVTM, CDR2 ANQGSEA. V trimming: 4 bases; J trimming: 6 bases; junction bases outside the gene matches: 11. This CDR3 contains 15 residues. The chain's CDR3 is CSVAKRGGQGNEQFF. The CDR3 DNA follows: TGCAGCGTTGCTAAACGGGGGGGCCAGGGCAATGAGCAGTTCTTC.

Remarks on this clonotype: The junction and the germline gene differ at one end; a read error may be behind it. The chain joins TRBV10-3 to TRBJ2-7; D not certain. This CDR3 has 12 residues. Germline CDR1 reads ENHRY; CDR2 reads SYGVKD. The CDR3 coding sequence is TGCGCCATCAGTGGGATCAGTAACGAGCAGTACTTC. Translating it yields CAISGISNEQYF.

The chain joins TRBV7-2 to TRBJ1-6; 8 bases are a match to TRBD1. With V trimmed by 3 bases and J by 8 bases, 6 bases remained unmatched. Germline values: CDR1 SGHTA, CDR2 FQGNSA. The CDR3 consists of 15 residues. The CDR3 loop is CASSLYRGTHSPLHF. Here the CDR3 DNA reads TGTGCCAGCAGCTTGTACAGGGGGACACATTCACCCCTCCACTTT.

The chain is built from TRBV27 and TRBJ2-5; D perhaps matches TRBD1 (5 bases). Trimming left V 5 bases short and J 5 bases short, with 27 bases between. Germline values: CDR1 MNHEY, CDR2 SMNVEV (reference sequence). This CDR3 is 18 amino acids long. CDR3 in DNA: TGTGCCAGCAGTACCTGGGTTTCTGGAAGGGGAACATTGGAGACCCAGTACTTC. Its protein is CASSTWVSGRGTLETQYF.

The chain has TRBV7-6 and TRBJ2-5; 13 bases align to TRBD2. Germline loops: CDR1 SGHVS, CDR2 FNYEAQ. The trim removed 4 bases at V and 2 bases at J, leaving 4 bases unmatched. The CDR3 spans 16 residues. The CDR3 nucleotides are TGTGCCAGCAGCTCTGGACTAGCGGGGGCTCAAGAGACCCAGTACTTC. Translated, it gives CASSSGLAGAQETQYF. Together with reference TRBV7-6 and TRBJ2-5, the CDR3 gives the full variable domain: GAGVSQSPRYKVTKRGQDVALRCDPISGHVSLYWYRQALGQGPEFLTYFNYEAQQDKSGLPNDRFSAERPEGSISTLTIQRTEQRDSAMYRCASSSGLAGAQETQYFGPGTRLLVL.

The chain carries TRBV5-6 and TRBJ2-1, with 7 nucleotides matching TRBD1. V lost 2 bases to trimming and J lost 6 bases; unmatched junction nucleotides: 17. Per the germline V gene, CDR1 is SGHDT and CDR2 is YYEEEE. This CDR3 has 18 amino acids. The CDR3 bases are TGTGCCAGCAGCTTTTTAGTCAGGGGGAGTGCCCTAGGCAATGAGCAGTTCTTC. Protein product: CASSFLVRGSALGNEQFF.

This sequence joins TRBV27 and TRBJ1-2; D might be TRBD1 (5 bases). The CDR3 is 14 amino acids. V dropped 0 bases and J dropped 3 bases, with 8 bases sitting between them. CDR1 is MNHEY, CDR2 SMNVEV, per germline (reference sequence). CDR3 protein: CASSLSGAYYGYTF. Here the CDR3 DNA reads TGTGCCAGCAGTTTATCCGGGGCTTACTATGGCTACACCTTC.